These 7 T cell receptor beta chains share one sample of origin, sequenced in a study of blood T cell repertoires in COVID-19. TCRdb's table, derived via immunoSEQ multiplex PCR, lists solely in-frame clones and lacks some. The profile shows approximately 120,000 clones, approximately 85% of them singletons. Sequencing was performed on peripheral blood. These receptors were obtained from a woman aged 80 or over with COVID-19, enrolled during active disease.

The rearrangement links TRBV11-2 to TRBJ2-3; the D gene is possibly TRBD1 (6 bases). This CDR3 is built from 14 residues. Germline V gene sequence: CDR1 SGHAT, CDR2 FQNNGV. The germline V and J ends were trimmed by 3 bases and 3 bases, with 10 bases remaining between them. The CDR3, as DNA: TGTGCCAGCAGCTTTATACAGGGTACAGATACGCAGTATTTT. Translated: CASSFIQGTDTQYF. The variable domain in full, completed from reference TRBV11-2 and TRBJ2-3, reads EAGVAQSPRYKIIEKRQSVAFWCNPISGHATLYWYQQILGQGPKLLIQFQNNGVVDDSQLPKDRFSAERLKGVDSTLKIQPAKLEDSAVYLCASSFIQGTDTQYFGPGTRLTVL.

This clone was observed a few times. CDR3 protein: CASSPGGFPYEQYF. Written as DNA, the CDR3 is TGTGCCAGCAGCCCGGGAGGGTTCCCCTACGAGCAGTACTTC. The V and J genes are TRBV5-4 and TRBJ2-7; 8 bases are shared with TRBD2. The CDR3 extends over 14 amino acids. J gave up 2 bases and V 4 bases, and 5 bases lay outside the gene matches. Per germline, CDR1 SGHNT and CDR2 YYREEE (reference sequence).

This chain joins TRBV28 and TRBJ1-5; 9 bases match TRBD1. The germline V gene encodes CDR1 MDHEN and CDR2 SYDVKM. This CDR3 comprises 16 residues. V was pared by 4 bases and J by 7 bases, with 11 bases of the junction left unmatched. This CDR3 is CASSSLTGGAGQPQHF. In DNA form, the CDR3 reads TGTGCCAGCAGTTCTCTAACAGGGGGCGCCGGCCAGCCCCAGCATTTT.

The rearrangement links TRBV4-3 to TRBJ2-1, with TRBD2 matching 12 bases. Germline V lookup: CDR1 LGHNA, CDR2 YSLEER. The CDR3 runs 17 residues. The V segment lost 0 bases and the J segment 7 bases; nucleotides outside the gene matches: 7. CDR3 protein: CASSQDRTSGVRNEQFF. The CDR3 DNA sequence: TGCGCCAGCAGCCAAGATAGGACTAGCGGGGTCCGTAATGAGCAGTTCTTC.

The genes are TRBV20-1 and TRBJ1-5, with D hard to call. This CDR3 comprises 9 residues. In germline, CDR1 is DFQATT, CDR2 SNEGSKA (reference sequence). Trimming pared 6 bases from V and 9 bases from J, leaving 6 bases between. The CDR3 sequence is CSAGVPQHF. The CDR3 region has the DNA TGCAGTGCGGGAGTGCCCCAGCATTTT.

This rearrangement joins TRBV12-3 or TRBV12-4 to TRBJ1-5; D unclear. The CDR3 runs 11 residues. V dropped 3 bases and J dropped 11 bases, with 8 bases sitting between them. CDR3 residues: CASSFGGAQHF. In nucleotides, the CDR3 is TGTGCCAGCAGTTTTGGAGGTGCCCAGCATTTT.

The chain recombines TRBV5-1 with TRBJ1-1; D may be TRBD1 (6 bases). V lost 6 bases and J lost 1, with 13 bases in between. This CDR3 has 14 amino acids. CDR1 is SGHRS, CDR2 YFSETQ, per germline. CDR3 in amino acids: CASTRAGANTEAFF. Written as DNA, the CDR3 is TGCGCCAGCACTCGGGCAGGGGCGAACACTGAAGCTTTCTTT.